The present entry profiles one T cell receptor (beta chain) with its context. Its cognate antigen is unknown. The PCR used 60 Vbeta and 13 Jbeta primers. The protocol was immunoSEQ multiplex PCR, while the TCRdb copy is restricted to in-frame clones and leaves out a portion. The table for this sample gives more than 55,000 clones. The data are from a study of cytomegalovirus exposure and HLA in healthy donors. V lost 3 bases and J lost 4; bases outside the gene matches: 3. CDR1 GTSNPN and CDR2 SVGIG come from the germline V gene (reference sequence). This CDR3 comprises 14 residues. Findings and limits, study-wide: Approximately 17,000 TCR beta sequences were associated with HLA alleles at 0.05 false discovery rate in a later analysis. A later analysis appeared to link common viral pathogens to several of the most significant clusters. Generally TCR sequences proved uncommon, though certain public TCRs appeared in numerous donors. Productive status was seen about 87% or about 30% of the time for most TCR beta V segments in an earlier analysis.

This sequence was found in a woman aged 40 to 49 in good health and CMV-seropositive. Sample: PBMCs. V is TRBV30 and J is TRBJ2-5, with 12 bases identical to TRBD2. The chain's CDR3 is CAWRTSGRRETQYF. The DNA for the CDR3 is TGTGCCTGGAGGACTAGCGGGAGAAGAGAGACCCAGTACTTC.